These 27 T cell receptor beta chains came from one sample sequenced in a study of spatial heterogeneity in lung cancer. Time point: sample taken at primary tumor resection. TCRs were sequenced from unsorted whole RNA of tumor, nontumor lung or PBMC. TCRdb itself ran the 5' RACE reads through MiXCR, one entry per CDR3 protein. The sample yields 90,000 to 95,000 distinct CDR3 sequences, about 12% seen once. Sequencing used PBMCs, obtained at surgery. The origin of the receptors is a male donor with early-stage non-small cell lung cancer.

This clonotype came up once. V usage is TRBV7-2 and J usage is TRBJ2-5; 10 positions agree with TRBD2. This CDR3 region has 15 residues. From germline, CDR1 is SGHTA and CDR2 FQGNSA. V shed 2 bases, J shed 2 bases, and the junction held 2 bases outside the gene matches. Here the CDR3 reads CASSLMGLAQETQYF. As DNA, the CDR3 is TGTGCCAGCAGCTTAATGGGACTAGCGCAAGAGACCCAGTACTTC. The entire variable domain, with the rest obtained from reference TRBV7-2 and TRBJ2-5, is as follows: GAGVSQSPSNKVTEKGKDVELRCDPISGHTALYWYRQSLGQGLEFLIYFQGNSAPDKSGLPSDRFSAERTGGSVSTLTIQRTQQEDSAVYLCASSLMGLAQETQYFGPGTRLLVL.

V and J are TRBV12-3 or TRBV12-4 and TRBJ2-3, with TRBD2 matching 13 bases. Losses at the gene ends were 6 bases for V and 4 bases for J; bases not matched to a gene: 4. The CDR3 consists of 15 residues. CDR3 residues: CASSGLAGASDTQYF. The CDR3 DNA reads TGTGCCAGCAGCGGACTAGCGGGAGCATCAGATACGCAGTATTTT.

V gene TRBV2 combines with J gene TRBJ1-6, with D maybe TRBD1 (5 bases). The CDR3 consists of 15 residues. Germline V gene sequence: CDR1 SNHLY, CDR2 FYNNEI. Between the trimmed V and J ends, which lost 7 bases and 7 bases, there was a span of 17 bases. CDR3 coding DNA: TGTGCCAGCACTGGGACTTGGACACCCAATTCACCCCTCCACTTT. Translating gives CASTGTWTPNSPLHF.

This clonotype was detected a few times. The genes are TRBV5-1 and TRBJ1-1; 7 nucleotides match TRBD1. The junction had 5 bases not matched to a gene; V was cut back by 0 bases and J by 6 bases. Germline values: CDR1 SGHRS, CDR2 YFSETQ. CDR3 length: 14 amino acids. The CDR3 region is CASSLASQGAEAFF. CDR3 DNA sequence: TGCGCCAGCAGCTTGGCGTCCCAGGGGGCTGAAGCTTTCTTT.

This chain links TRBV28 with TRBJ1-2; D remains unclear. Germline V CDR1 and CDR2: MDHEN, SYDVKM. The germline V and J ends were trimmed by 5 bases and 0 bases, with 13 bases remaining between them. The CDR3 totals 15 residues. The CDR3 DNA reads as TGTGCCAGCAGTCCGGGAGGCTCGCCTAACTATGGCTACACCTTC. Protein: CASSPGGSPNYGYTF.

A few counts support this clonotype. The J gene is TRBJ2-5, the V gene TRBV7-9; unclear D gene. This CDR3 has 16 residues. CDR1 and CDR2 (germline): SEHNR, FQNEAQ (reference sequence). Trimming removed 3 bases from V and 5 bases from J, with 19 bases in between. The CDR3 DNA sequence: TGTGCCAGCAGCTTGTGGCGGAGAACCCTTGAGGAGACCCAGTACTTC. Translation gives CASSLWRRTLEETQYF.

This clonotype turned up a few times. V usage is TRBV4-1 and J usage is TRBJ2-7, with D possibly called TRBD1 or TRBD2 (7 bases each). CDR1 and CDR2 from the germline V gene are MGHRA and YSYEKL. V was pared by 2 bases and J by 4 bases, with 18 bases between. This CDR3 has 16 residues. The CDR3 coding sequence is TGCGCCAGCAGCCAAACTACGACAGGGAGGGCATACGAGCAGTACTTC. Its translation is CASSQTTTGRAYEQYF.

This chain uses TRBV3-1 with TRBJ2-5; no clear D. V shed 1 base and J shed 8 bases, with 2 bases lying between them. Germline V gene lookup returns CDR1 LGHDT and CDR2 YNNKEL (reference sequence). CDR3 length: 10 amino acids. The CDR3 DNA sequence: TGTGCCAGCAGCCAAGGTACCCAGTACTTC. Translating gives CASSQGTQYF.

This clonotype was seen repeatedly, ten times or more. The chain couples TRBV11-1 to TRBJ2-7; unclear D gene. Trimming removed 1 base at V and 3 bases at J, with 13 bases between. The CDR3 runs 15 residues. CDR1 is SGHAT and CDR2 is FQDESV in the germline V gene (reference sequence). In DNA, the CDR3 is TGTGCCAGCAGCTTAGTACGGACGTCGGGCTACGAGCAGTACTTC. Amino acid sequence: CASSLVRTSGYEQYF.

This clonotype was detected many times. The chain is built from TRBV18 and TRBJ2-7, with 9 bases that match TRBD1. This CDR3 contains 13 residues. Per germline, CDR1 KGHSH and CDR2 LQKENI. The junction had 5 bases not matched to a gene; V was cut back by 4 bases and J by 7 bases. The CDR3 bases are TGTGCCAGCTCACGGGGACAGGGTGAAGAGCAGTACTTC. As protein: CASSRGQGEEQYF.

The rearrangement joins TRBV20-1 to TRBJ2-3; maybe TRBD2 (6 bases). The V end was cut by 4 bases, the J end by 0 bases, with 17 bases between. From germline, CDR1 is DFQATT and CDR2 SNEGSKA (reference sequence). The CDR3 has 16 amino acids. CDR3 region: CSATTPGLTSTDTQYF. DNA for the CDR3: TGCAGTGCTACGACTCCGGGACTCACTAGCACAGATACGCAGTATTTT.

This clonotype was counted a few times. The chain links TRBV20-1 to TRBJ2-1, with 9 positions matching TRBD2. CDR1 is DFQATT and CDR2 is SNEGSKA in the germline V gene (reference sequence). The CDR3 is 13 amino acids. Unmatched junction bases numbered 5, after V lost 4 bases and J lost 7 bases. The CDR3 sequence: CSAKGTSLNEQFF. CDR3 nucleotides: TGCAGTGCTAAAGGGACTAGCCTGAATGAGCAGTTCTTC.

The rearrangement joins TRBV6-5 to TRBJ2-7, with D maybe TRBD1 (5 bases). The CDR3 is 13 amino acids. Germline CDR1 MNHEY, CDR2 SVGAGI. Between the trimmed V and J ends, which lost 10 bases and 3 bases, there was a span of 16 bases. This CDR3 reads CATKEAGRYEQYF. The CDR3 DNA sequence: TGTGCCACCAAAGAGGCAGGGCGCTACGAGCAGTACTTC.

This clonotype was counted between two and nine times. This chain connects TRBV18 to TRBJ2-3; D ambiguous. The CDR3 is 17 amino acids. V was shortened by 6 bases and J by 1 base, with 20 bases between the two germline ends. Germline V gene lookup returns CDR1 KGHSH and CDR2 LQKENI. This CDR3 reads CASSLNRVTHGTDTQYF. The CDR3 region has the DNA TGTGCCAGCTCTTTAAACCGGGTTACCCACGGCACAGATACGCAGTATTTT.

This sequence joins TRBV5-1 and TRBJ2-3; 7 bases fit TRBD1. Germline CDR1 is SGHRS and CDR2 is YFSETQ. With V trimmed by 7 bases and J by 2 bases, 13 bases remained unmatched. This CDR3 is built from 16 residues. The CDR3 coding sequence is TGCGCCAGCCGACAGGGTCGCGCCGGGAACACAGATACGCAGTATTTT. Translated: CASRQGRAGNTDTQYF.

The chain links TRBV24-1 to TRBJ2-7; the match to TRBD1 covers 10 bases. This CDR3 has 13 residues. After removal of 7 bases from V and 5 bases from J, the junction contained 4 bases not matched to a gene. Germline assignment: CDR1 KGHDR and CDR2 SFDVKD. The CDR3 coding sequence is TGTGCCACCAGACAGACAGGGGGCGACGAGCAGTACTTC. Translation gives CATRQTGGDEQYF.

The sample holds many counts of this clonotype. This chain links TRBV3-1 with TRBJ2-1, with D possibly being TRBD2 (5 bases). The CDR3 covers 15 residues. The V gene lost 1 base and the J gene lost 0 bases, with 7 bases spanning the gap. Germline CDR1 and CDR2: LGHDT and YNNKEL (reference sequence). This CDR3 is CASSQVRGSYNEQFF. DNA for the CDR3: TGTGCCAGCAGCCAAGTCCGGGGCTCCTACAATGAGCAGTTCTTC.

This clonotype showed up just a few times. V and J are TRBV29-1 and TRBJ2-7; 7 nucleotides agree with TRBD1. CDR1 SQVTM and CDR2 ANQGSEA come from the germline V gene. The CDR3 covers 16 residues. The ends lost 6 bases at V and 2 bases at J; junction bases unmatched: 16. CDR3 bases: TGCAGCGTCGTGCTCCTCGACAGGGAAGCCACCTACGAGCAGTACTTC. Its translation is CSVVLLDREATYEQYF.

This clonotype has more than one count but fewer than ten. The chain is built from TRBV28 and TRBJ2-3, with a possible D match to TRBD1 (6 bases). This CDR3 spans 15 amino acids. The germline V gene encodes CDR1 MDHEN and CDR2 SYDVKM. Trimming removed 2 bases from V and 3 bases from J, with 12 bases in between. The CDR3 region is CASSLRGSGTDTQYF. CDR3 nucleotide sequence: TGTGCCAGCAGTTTAAGGGGGAGTGGAACAGATACGCAGTATTTT.

J is TRBJ2-1 and V is TRBV5-1; 12 bases agree with TRBD1. Losses at the gene ends were 2 bases for V and 5 bases for J; bases not matched to a gene: 2. Germline CDR1 is SGHRS and CDR2 is YFSETQ. The CDR3 consists of 15 residues. This CDR3 reads CASSFGTGGHNEQFF. CDR3 in DNA: TGCGCCAGCAGCTTTGGGACAGGGGGCCACAATGAGCAGTTCTTC.

This chain connects TRBV20-1 to TRBJ2-7; 7 bases align to TRBD2. CDR1 is DFQATT, CDR2 SNEGSKA, per germline (reference sequence). This CDR3 contains 14 residues. The junction had 4 bases not matched to a gene; V was cut back by 1 base and J by 1 base. The CDR3 bases are TGCAGTGCTAGAGGCAGGGACTATTCCTACGAGCAGTACTTC. Amino acids: CSARGRDYSYEQYF.

The table lists this clonotype with many counts. V usage is TRBV12-3 or TRBV12-4 and J usage is TRBJ2-7; a weak D match, TRBD2 (5 bases). CDR3 size: 13 residues. V was shortened by 6 bases and J by 4 bases, with 13 bases between the two germline ends. This CDR3 is CASSLRAGYEQYF. CDR3 nucleotides: TGTGCCAGCAGCCTGAGGGCAGGATACGAGCAGTACTTC.

The sample holds a few counts of this clonotype. The chain employs TRBV28 and TRBJ2-2; TRBD1 matches at 8 bases. The trim removed 7 bases at V and 4 bases at J, leaving 8 bases unmatched. This CDR3 spans 15 amino acids. Germline V gives CDR1 MDHEN, CDR2 SYDVKM. The CDR3 region is CASTKTGVGTGELFF. Here the CDR3 DNA reads TGTGCCAGCACCAAGACAGGGGTAGGCACCGGGGAGCTGTTTTTT.

Many counts were recorded for this clonotype. The rearrangement uses TRBV20-1 and TRBJ2-4; possibly TRBD2 for D (6 bases). Trimming stripped 0 bases from V and 0 bases from J, with 9 bases between. The V gene's germline CDR1 is DFQATT and CDR2 SNEGSKA (reference sequence). The CDR3 length is 15 residues. CDR3 loop: CSAREPREAKNIQYF. The CDR3 DNA follows: TGCAGTGCTAGAGAACCGCGGGAAGCCAAAAACATTCAGTACTTC.

This clonotype was seen more than once but under ten times. The chain joins TRBV6-6 to TRBJ2-3, with D perhaps being TRBD1 or TRBD2 (6 bases each). The CDR3 is 14 amino acids. Trimming cost V 5 bases and J 4 bases, with 13 bases left between them. CDR1 is MNHNY, CDR2 SVGAGI, per germline (reference sequence). This CDR3 reads CASSESRGADTQYF. The CDR3 coding sequence is TGTGCCAGCAGTGAAAGTAGGGGGGCAGATACGCAGTATTTT.

This sequence joins TRBV20-1 and TRBJ2-5; tentative D call: TRBD2 (6 bases). The length of the CDR3 is 14 residues. Trimming shortened V by 5 bases and J by 3 bases, and 16 bases separated the two germline ends. Germline V gene sequence: CDR1 DFQATT, CDR2 SNEGSKA (reference sequence). CDR3 DNA: TGCAGTGCTGGATCGGGACTCCGGAAAGAGACCCAGTACTTC. Translation gives CSAGSGLRKETQYF.

CDR3: CSAPRTTQRPGELFF. The CDR3 coding sequence is TGCAGTGCTCCGCGCACTACCCAAAGACCCGGGGAGCTGTTTTTT. The chain uses TRBV20-1 and TRBJ2-2; D gene unclear. V lost 5 bases and J lost 6, with 19 bases in between. The germline CDR1 and CDR2 sequences are DFQATT and SNEGSKA (reference sequence). The CDR3 runs 15 residues.